Each of the 28 T cell receptor beta chains below was sequenced from the same sample in a study of blood T cell repertoires in COVID-19. TCRdb keeps only in-frame clones here, not all; method: immunoSEQ multiplex PCR. Of about 180,000 clones in the sample, approximately 80% were seen once. Sequenced sample: peripheral blood. All receptors come from a woman between 40 and 50 years old with COVID-19, enrolled during active disease.

This clone has a handful of counts. The chain is built from TRBV7-9 and TRBJ2-2; a weak D match, TRBD1 (5 bases). V lost 4 bases and J 5 bases, leaving 23 bases between the germline ends. In germline, CDR1 is SEHNR, CDR2 FQNEAQ (reference sequence). The CDR3 contains 18 residues. The CDR3 nucleotides read TGTGCCAGCAGCTCAAATCTCCAGACAGATTCTTTTACCGGGGAGCTGTTTTTT. Its translation is CASSSNLQTDSFTGELFF.

The V gene is TRBV27, the J gene TRBJ2-1, with 7 bases lining up with TRBD2. The germline gives CDR1 MNHEY, CDR2 SMNVEV (reference sequence). Losses at the gene ends were 10 bases for V and 0 bases for J; bases not matched to a gene: 9. The length of the CDR3 is 15 residues. This CDR3 reads CAIRARGSSYNEQFF. Written as DNA, the CDR3 is TGTGCCATTAGGGCGCGGGGGAGCTCCTACAATGAGCAGTTCTTC.

Concerning this clone: An end of the junction differs from the germline gene, which may be a read error. This CDR3 is CASSQAPTGGFSGANVLTF. The CDR3 DNA follows: TGTGCCAGCAGTCAAGCCCCGACAGGGGGTTTCTCTGGGGCCAACGTCCTGACTTTC. The J gene is TRBJ2-6, the V gene TRBV3-1 (or the pseudogene TRBV3-2), with TRBD1 matching 9 bases. The germline V gene encodes CDR1 LGHDT and CDR2 YNNKEL (reference sequence). There are 19 residues in the CDR3.

This clone was recorded only once. This rearrangement joins TRBV6-6 to TRBJ2-2; 8 bases are a match to TRBD1. Unmatched junction bases numbered 4, after V lost 4 bases and J lost 3 bases. The CDR3 covers 15 residues. Looked up from germline, CDR1 is MNHNY and CDR2 is SVGAGI (reference sequence). The CDR3 region is CASSLSGGHTGELFF. CDR3 in DNA: TGTGCCAGCAGTTTATCAGGGGGCCACACCGGGGAGCTGTTTTTT.

The chain's CDR3 is CASSFGDRVTDTQYF. CDR3 DNA: TGTGCCAGCAGCTTCGGGGACAGGGTCACAGATACGCAGTATTTT. V gene TRBV5-5 combines with J gene TRBJ2-3; the match to TRBD1 covers 9 bases. Unmatched junction bases numbered 3, after V lost 2 bases and J lost 2 bases. Germline CDR1 SGHKS, CDR2 YYEKEE (reference sequence). The CDR3 is 15 amino acids.

The chain joins TRBV7-9 to TRBJ2-1, with a tentative D call TRBD2 (5 bases). Per the germline V gene, CDR1 is SEHNR and CDR2 is FQNEAQ (reference sequence). The ends were cut back, 6 bases at V and 7 bases at J, with 16 bases in the middle. There are 14 residues in the CDR3. The CDR3 DNA reads TGTGCCAGCAGTCAAACCACCGGGAAGAATGAGCAGTTCTTC. Translation gives CASSQTTGKNEQFF.

The chain combines TRBV5-1 with TRBJ2-1, with D possibly being TRBD2 (5 bases). The germline CDR1 and CDR2 sequences are SGHRS and YFSETQ. V was clipped by 2 bases and J by 4 bases, with 10 bases between them. The CDR3 has 14 residues. This CDR3 is CASSLMGGYNEQFF. DNA of the CDR3: TGCGCCAGCAGCTTAATGGGCGGGTACAATGAGCAGTTCTTC.

The CDR3 sequence: CATSDPGQTEQYF. CDR3 sequence (DNA): TGTGCCACCAGTGACCCGGGACAGACCGAGCAGTACTTC. The V gene is TRBV24-1, the J gene TRBJ2-7; 7 bases agree with TRBD1. This CDR3 is 13 amino acids long. CDR1 and CDR2 from the germline V gene are KGHDR and SFDVKD. V lost 4 bases, J lost 6 bases, and 5 bases stayed unmatched.

Concerning this clone itself: At one boundary the junction diverges from the germline segment, which might be a read error. The chain couples TRBV7-2 to TRBJ2-3, with D possibly being TRBD2 (5 bases). This CDR3 has 10 amino acids. CDR1 is SGHTA and CDR2 is FQGNSA in the germline V gene. CDR3 DNA sequence: TGTGCCAGCAGCTCGCGACTATGGAATTTT. Translated, it gives CASSSRLWNF. Supplemented by reference TRBV7-2 and TRBJ2-3, the full variable domain reads GAGVSQSPSNKVTEKGKDVELRCDPISGHTALYWYRQSLGQGLEFLIYFQGNSAPDKSGLPSDRFSAERTGGSVSTLTIQRTQQEDSAVYLCASSSRLWNFGPGTRLTVL.

V usage is TRBV12-5 and J usage is TRBJ2-1, with 13 bases lining up with TRBD2. The CDR3 has 20 amino acids. Germline values: CDR1 LGHNT, CDR2 FRNRAP. With V trimmed by 2 bases and J by 3 bases, 13 bases remained unmatched. This CDR3 reads CASGLRPGLAGPANYNEQFF. In DNA, the CDR3 is TGTGCTAGTGGTTTGCGACCGGGACTAGCGGGACCGGCCAACTACAATGAGCAGTTCTTC.

This clone appeared many times. The genes are TRBV7-8 and TRBJ2-7; 7 bases agree with TRBD2. The CDR3 loop spans 14 amino acids. Germline V CDR1 and CDR2: SGHVS, FQNEAQ. Trimming at V came to 2 bases and at J to 0 bases, leaving 1 base not matched to a gene. The CDR3 DNA sequence: TGTGCCAGCAGCTTAAGGGACTACTCCTACGAGCAGTACTTC. This gives the protein CASSLRDYSYEQYF.

J is TRBJ1-3 and V is TRBV18; D uncertain. The CDR3 covers 14 residues. Per the germline V gene, CDR1 is KGHSH and CDR2 is LQKENI. Trimming took 5 bases from V and 1 from J, leaving 9 bases between them. The CDR3: CASSAGISGNTIYF. Written as DNA, the CDR3 is TGTGCCAGCTCAGCGGGGATATCTGGAAACACCATATATTTT.

The J gene is TRBJ2-7, the V gene TRBV14; 8 bases align to TRBD1. CDR1 SGHDN and CDR2 FVKESK come from the germline V gene. V lost 5 bases to trimming and J lost 5 bases; unmatched junction nucleotides: 11. CDR3 size: 15 residues. CDR3 sequence (DNA): TGTGCCAGCAGCGGACCGACAGGGGATTGGAACGAGCAGTACTTC. Translated: CASSGPTGDWNEQYF.

Only a few counts were recorded for this clone. V gene TRBV19 combines with J gene TRBJ2-5; D possibly corresponds to TRBD2 (6 bases). The CDR3 runs to 13 residues. In germline, CDR1 is LNHDA, CDR2 SQIVND (reference sequence). Trimming removed 6 bases at V and 9 bases at J, with 17 bases between. CDR3 amino acids: CASSDAGPRAQYF. Here the CDR3 DNA reads TGTGCCAGTAGCGATGCGGGACCCCGGGCCCAGTACTTC. The variable domain in full, with the rest retrieved from reference TRBV19 and TRBJ2-5, is DGGITQSPKYLFRKEGQNVTLSCEQNLNHDAMYWYRQDPGQGLRLIYYSQIVNDFQKGDIAEGYSVSREKKESFPLTVTSAQKNPTAFYLCASSDAGPRAQYFGPGTRLLVL.

This clone was detected only once. The genes are TRBV19 and TRBJ1-1; 10 bases match TRBD1. There are 15 residues in the CDR3. Germline values: CDR1 LNHDA, CDR2 SQIVND (reference sequence). The J segment lost 4 bases and the V segment lost 7 bases, leaving 9 bases of the junction unmatched. CDR3 in DNA: TGTGCCAGTAAGTGGGACAGGGGAGGGAGCACTGAAGCTTTCTTT. Translated, it gives CASKWDRGGSTEAFF.

The V and J genes are TRBV4-1 and TRBJ1-2; no reliable D call. The germline CDR1 and CDR2 sequences are MGHRA and YSYEKL. The V end was cut by 3 bases, the J end by 5 bases, with 16 bases between. This CDR3 is 15 amino acids long. The CDR3 DNA reads TGCGCCAGCAGCCAGAGCCGGACTGCTCTTTATGGCTACACCTTC. Translating gives CASSQSRTALYGYTF.

The chain carries TRBV5-1 and TRBJ2-3, with 7 nucleotides matching TRBD1. The trim removed 0 bases at V and 4 bases at J, leaving 2 bases unmatched. CDR1 and CDR2 (germline): SGHRS, YFSETQ. This CDR3 has 14 amino acids. In DNA form, the CDR3 reads TGCGCCAGCAGCTTGGGAACAGGGGCAGATACGCAGTATTTT. Translating it yields CASSLGTGADTQYF. Drawing the rest from reference TRBV5-1 and TRBJ2-3, the complete variable domain is KAGVTQTPRYLIKTRGQQVTLSCSPISGHRSVSWYQQTPGQGLQFLFEYFSETQRNKGNFPGRFSGRQFSNSRSEMNVSTLELGDSALYLCASSLGTGADTQYFGPGTRLTVL.

V usage is TRBV11-2 and J usage is TRBJ2-7; weak D call: TRBD1 (5 bases). Germline lookup yields CDR1 SGHAT and CDR2 FQNNGV. V lost 3 bases to trimming and J lost 3 bases, with 15 bases between them. This CDR3 has 15 amino acids. CDR3 loop: CASSFTRAPFYEQYF. CDR3 nucleotide sequence: TGTGCCAGCAGCTTCACCAGGGCCCCCTTCTACGAGCAGTACTTC.

This clone has just one count. This chain connects TRBV5-6 to TRBJ2-1; D may be TRBD2 (6 bases). Trimming left V 2 bases short and J 2 bases short, with 11 bases between. The CDR3 is made up of 15 amino acids. Germline V gene data show CDR1 as SGHDT and CDR2 as YYEEEE. The CDR3 nucleotides are TGTGCCAGCAGCTTTCGAAGCGGGCCCTACAATGAGCAGTTCTTC. Amino acids: CASSFRSGPYNEQFF. The whole variable domain, filled in from reference TRBV5-6 and TRBJ2-1, reads DAGVTQSPTHLIKTRGQQVTLRCSPKSGHDTVSWYQQALGQGPQFIFQYYEEEERQRGNFPDRFSGHQFPNYSSELNVNALLLGDSALYLCASSFRSGPYNEQFFGPGTRLTVL.

V usage is TRBV3-1 (or the pseudogene TRBV3-2) and J usage is TRBJ1-1; D not certain. Trimming cost V 4 bases and J 1 base, with 4 bases left between them. CDR1 and CDR2 from the germline V gene are LGHDT and YNNKEL (reference sequence). The length of the CDR3 is 12 residues. CDR3 residues: CASSPRNTEAFF. CDR3 coding DNA: TGTGCCAGCAGCCCCAGGAACACTGAAGCTTTCTTT.

CDR3 bases: TGTGCCAGCAGCCGACTAGGTGCCGAGCAGTACTTC. This encodes CASSRLGAEQYF. J is TRBJ2-7 and V is TRBV25-1, with D possibly TRBD2 on 6 matching bases. Trimming left V 6 bases short and J 6 bases short, with 12 bases between. Germline V CDR1 and CDR2: MGHDK, SYGVNS. The CDR3 extends over 12 amino acids.

DNA for the CDR3: TGTGCCACCAGTGAGGAACAGGGGGCAGGACAGCCCCAGCATTTT. Its protein product is CATSEEQGAGQPQHF. The chain couples TRBV24-1 to TRBJ1-5, with 9 bases lining up with TRBD1. This CDR3 region has 15 residues. The germline gives CDR1 KGHDR, CDR2 SFDVKD. The ends lost 4 bases at V and 7 bases at J; junction bases unmatched: 7.

The V and J genes are TRBV28 and TRBJ1-6, with D perhaps matching TRBD1 (6 bases). Trimming took 8 bases from V and 9 from J, leaving 17 bases between them. This CDR3 is built from 14 residues. Per the germline V gene, CDR1 is MDHEN and CDR2 is SYDVKM. CDR3 DNA: TGTGCCAGCGATGAGGGGGGGCAAGGTTCACCCCTCCACTTT. This codes for CASDEGGQGSPLHF.

This clone showed up just a few times. This chain's CDR3 is CASREQGSYNEQFF. The CDR3 nucleotides read TGTGCCAGTAGGGAGCAGGGTTCCTACAATGAGCAGTTCTTC. The rearrangement links TRBV19 to TRBJ2-1, with D maybe TRBD1 (5 bases). The CDR3 covers 14 residues. V was trimmed by 6 bases and J by 1 base, leaving 10 bases between them. Germline lookup yields CDR1 LNHDA and CDR2 SQIVND (reference sequence).

This chain joins TRBV3-1 (or the pseudogene TRBV3-2) and TRBJ2-5, with TRBD2 matching over 8 bases. This CDR3 region has 16 residues. Germline V gives CDR1 LGHDT, CDR2 YNNKEL (reference sequence). V trimming: 1 base; J trimming: 6 bases; junction bases outside the gene matches: 10. The CDR3 DNA is TGTGCCAGCAGCCAAGGCGCACCGGGGGGGCCGCAGACCCAGTACTTC. Translating it yields CASSQGAPGGPQTQYF.

The rearrangement joins TRBV9 to TRBJ1-2; 9 bases are shared with TRBD1. V lost 5 bases, J lost 8 bases, and 10 bases stayed unmatched. Germline CDR1 is SGDLS and CDR2 is YYNGEE. The CDR3 extends over 14 amino acids. Here the CDR3 DNA reads TGTGCCAGCAGGGATGGACAGGGGCTTGGGGGCTACACCTTC. This encodes CASRDGQGLGGYTF.

The table lists this clone with a count of one. This chain uses TRBV5-1 with TRBJ2-7; 7 bases agree with TRBD2. CDR3 length: 12 residues. Per germline, CDR1 SGHRS and CDR2 YFSETQ. V lost 5 bases to trimming and J lost 5 bases; unmatched junction nucleotides: 4. CDR3 sequence: CASRGGMNEQYF. The DNA for the CDR3 is TGCGCCAGCAGGGGGGGGATGAACGAGCAGTACTTC.

This clone was detected only once. The chain couples TRBV25-1 to TRBJ2-7; TRBD1 aligns across 10 bases. The CDR3 contains 12 residues. Germline loops: CDR1 MGHDK, CDR2 SYGVNS. The trim removed 5 bases at V and 11 bases at J, leaving 6 bases unmatched. CDR3 bases: TGTGCCAGCAGTTTTGGGACAGGGGAAAAGTACTTC. Its protein is CASSFGTGEKYF.